The 7 T cell receptor beta chains given below trace back to one sample, sequenced in a study of blood T cell repertoires in COVID-19 (dated by TCRdb to about 2020). The library relied on the immunoSEQ multiplex PCR assay. Not all clones reach the TCRdb copy of this immuneACCESS table, which keeps in-frame sequences only. Checked studies attribute under half of the gap to unresolved V genes and leave the rest unexplained. The sample profile shows about 220,000 clones; about 87% of them were found once. Roughly 2.6% of the sample comes from the top ten. Input material: PBMCs or T cells enriched from blood (not recorded which). These receptors were taken from a woman younger than 45 who had recovered from COVID-19.

The V call is TRBV28, the J call TRBJ1-1; D gene uncertain. The germline V gene has CDR1 MDHEN and CDR2 SYDVKM. V was cut by 10 bases and J by 6 bases, with 15 bases left in between. The CDR3 covers 12 residues. The CDR3: CATYPGLAEAFF. CDR3 DNA: TGTGCCACCTATCCGGGGTTGGCTGAAGCTTTCTTT. The whole variable domain, remainder taken from reference TRBV28 and TRBJ1-1, is DVKVTQSSRYLVKRTGEKVFLECVQDMDHENMFWYRQDPGLGLRLIYFSYDVKMKEKGDIPEGYSVSREKKERFSLILESASTNQTSMYLCATYPGLAEAFFGQGTRLTVV.

The J gene is TRBJ2-1, the V gene TRBV7-9, with D perhaps TRBD2 (7 bases). Trimming stripped 5 bases from V and 4 bases from J, with 21 bases between. Germline V gene data show CDR1 as SEHNR and CDR2 as FQNEAQ (reference sequence). The CDR3 consists of 17 residues. Here the CDR3 DNA reads TGTGCCAGCAGCCGCCAGGGGTCTAGCGGACTATACAATGAGCAGTTCTTC. It specifies CASSRQGSSGLYNEQFF.

The chain has TRBV2 and TRBJ1-2; possibly TRBD1 for D (5 bases). V lost 4 bases and J lost 6, with 15 bases in between. The CDR3 runs to 14 residues. Germline V gene sequence: CDR1 SNHLY, CDR2 FYNNEI. The CDR3 reads CASSAQTPGDGYTF. Written as DNA, the CDR3 is TGTGCCAGCAGTGCTCAGACCCCGGGGGATGGCTACACCTTC.

The chain has TRBV6-1 and TRBJ1-2; D remains ambiguous. Looked up from germline, CDR1 is MNHNS and CDR2 is SASEGT. The V end lost 3 bases, the J end lost 1 base, and 9 bases lay between the germline ends. The CDR3 is 14 amino acids. CDR3 in amino acids: CASSDPRHNYGYTF. As DNA, the CDR3 is TGTGCCAGCAGTGACCCGCGACATAACTATGGCTACACCTTC.

This clone appeared a few times. The V and J genes are TRBV7-9 and TRBJ1-1, with D unresolved. The V gene lost 3 bases and the J gene lost 4 bases, with 3 bases spanning the gap. Germline V gives CDR1 SEHNR, CDR2 FQNEAQ (reference sequence). This CDR3 spans 11 amino acids. CDR3 in DNA: TGTGCCAGCAGCTTTAGCACTGAAGCTTTCTTT. Amino acid sequence: CASSFSTEAFF.

The chain joins TRBV19 to TRBJ1-5; TRBD1 might be the D (5 bases). Germline V gives CDR1 LNHDA, CDR2 SQIVND (reference sequence). V lost 8 bases to trimming and J lost 0 bases, with 5 bases between them. The CDR3 totals 12 residues. CDR3 sequence (DNA): TGTGCCAGTGGACATAGCAATCAGCCCCAGCATTTT. Translating gives CASGHSNQPQHF.

The rearrangement uses TRBV5-4 and TRBJ1-5, with TRBD1 as a possible D gene (5 bases). Germline CDR1 is SGHNT and CDR2 is YYREEE (reference sequence). The ends were cut back, 1 base at V and 6 bases at J, with 8 bases in the middle. The CDR3 extends over 13 amino acids. The CDR3 DNA reads TGTGCCAGCAGCTTGTTCGGGGGTCAGCCCCAGCATTTT. Translated, it gives CASSLFGGQPQHF. The full variable domain, completed using reference TRBV5-4 and TRBJ1-5, is ETGVTQSPTHLIKTRGQQVTLRCSSQSGHNTVSWYQQALGQGPQFIFQYYREEENGRGNFPPRFSGLQFPNYSSELNVNALELDDSALYLCASSLFGGQPQHFGDGTRLSIL.